This TCR beta chain is from a study of blood T cell repertoires in COVID-19. Study as a whole: From the United States, Italy and Spain came samples of acute and convalescent COVID-19.

Per the original data handling: The authors estimated nucleated cell counts from reference gene primer amplification. Profiled with immunoSEQ multiplex PCR; TCRdb holds only in-frame clones, not every one. V and J calls and clone size are as listed in that table; D and trimming were resolved from the DNA. The sample records 120,000 to 150,000 clones, around 80% being singletons. The CDR3 is 16 residues long. CDR1 and CDR2 from the germline V gene are ENHRY and SYGVKD. The J segment lost 6 bases and the V segment lost 2 bases, leaving 7 bases of the junction unmatched. What was sequenced was peripheral blood. This receptor was taken from a man in his 60s with acute or convalescent COVID-19. The chain carries TRBV10-3 and TRBJ2-1; 10 bases agree with TRBD2. Here the CDR3 reads CAISEGSGRSSNEQFF. In DNA form, the CDR3 reads TGTGCCATCAGTGAGGGTAGCGGGAGGTCTAGCAATGAGCAGTTCTTC.